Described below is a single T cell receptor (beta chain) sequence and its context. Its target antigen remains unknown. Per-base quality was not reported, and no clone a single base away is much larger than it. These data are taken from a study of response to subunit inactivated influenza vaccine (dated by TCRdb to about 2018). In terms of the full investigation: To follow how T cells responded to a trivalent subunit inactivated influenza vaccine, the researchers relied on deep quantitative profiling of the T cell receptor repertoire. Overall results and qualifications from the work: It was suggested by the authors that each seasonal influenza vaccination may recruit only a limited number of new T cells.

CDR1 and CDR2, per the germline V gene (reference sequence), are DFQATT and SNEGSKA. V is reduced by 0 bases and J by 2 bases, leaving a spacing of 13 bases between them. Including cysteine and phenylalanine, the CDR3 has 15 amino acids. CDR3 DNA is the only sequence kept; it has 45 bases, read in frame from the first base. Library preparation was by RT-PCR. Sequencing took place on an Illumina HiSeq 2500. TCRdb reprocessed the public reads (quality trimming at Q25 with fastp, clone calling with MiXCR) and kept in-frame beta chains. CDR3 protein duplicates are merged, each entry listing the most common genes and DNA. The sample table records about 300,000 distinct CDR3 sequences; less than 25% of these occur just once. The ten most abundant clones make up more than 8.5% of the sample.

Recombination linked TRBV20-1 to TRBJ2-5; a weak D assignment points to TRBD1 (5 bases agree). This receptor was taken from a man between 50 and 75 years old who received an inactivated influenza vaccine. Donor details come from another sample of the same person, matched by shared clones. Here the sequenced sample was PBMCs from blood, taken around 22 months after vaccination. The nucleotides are TGCAGTGCTAGAGATTTGGCAGGGCCTCAAGAGACCCAGTACTTC. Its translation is CSARDLAGPQETQYF.